This TCR beta chain came from a study of blood T cell repertoires in COVID-19. Study overall: Acute and convalescent COVID-19 samples came from the United States, Italy and Spain.

Per the original data handling: Reference gene primer amplification gave nucleated cell count estimates. The data were produced by immunoSEQ multiplex PCR, yet TCRdb's version contains in-frame clones alone and is incomplete. V and J calls and clone size are given by that table; D and trimming were obtained from the DNA. The repertoire holds about 73,000 clones, about 79% seen once, with about 3.9% in the top ten. V was shortened by 11 bases and J by 0 bases, with 11 bases between the two germline ends. The CDR3 consists of 13 residues. Germline-derived CDR1 and CDR2 are MNHEY and SVGAGI. Material for sequencing was peripheral blood. The sequence was collected from a woman aged 60-70 years with acute or convalescent COVID-19. The rearrangement joins TRBV6-5 to TRBJ1-3; D is unclear. CDR3 sequence reads: CAGTWSSGNTIYF. The CDR3 bases are TGTGCCGGTACTTGGAGCTCTGGAAACACCATATATTTT.